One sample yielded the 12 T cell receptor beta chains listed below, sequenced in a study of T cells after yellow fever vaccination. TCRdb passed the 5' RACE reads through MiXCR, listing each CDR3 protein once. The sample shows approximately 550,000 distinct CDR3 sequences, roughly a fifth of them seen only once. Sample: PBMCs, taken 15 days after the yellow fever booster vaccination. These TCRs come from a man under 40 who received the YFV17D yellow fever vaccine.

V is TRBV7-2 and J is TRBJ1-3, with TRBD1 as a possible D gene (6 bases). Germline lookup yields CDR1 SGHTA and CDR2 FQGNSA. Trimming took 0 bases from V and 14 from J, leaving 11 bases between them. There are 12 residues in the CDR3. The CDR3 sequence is CASSLAGGRLYF. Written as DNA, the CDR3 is TGTGCCAGCAGCTTAGCAGGGGGGCGATTATATTTT.

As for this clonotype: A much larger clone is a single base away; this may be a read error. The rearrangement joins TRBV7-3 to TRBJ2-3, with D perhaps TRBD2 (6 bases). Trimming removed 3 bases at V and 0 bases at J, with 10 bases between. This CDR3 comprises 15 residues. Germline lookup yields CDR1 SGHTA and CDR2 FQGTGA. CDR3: CASSLVAASTDTQYF. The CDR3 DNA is TGTGCCAGCAGCTTGGTAGCGGCTAGCACAGATACGCAGTATTTT.

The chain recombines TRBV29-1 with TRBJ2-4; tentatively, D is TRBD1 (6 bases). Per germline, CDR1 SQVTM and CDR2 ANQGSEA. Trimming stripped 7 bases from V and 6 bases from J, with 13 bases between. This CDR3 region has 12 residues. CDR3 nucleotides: TGCAGCGCTAATAAGACAGGAAACATTCAGTACTTC. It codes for CSANKTGNIQYF. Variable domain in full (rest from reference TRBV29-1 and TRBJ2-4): SAVISQKPSRDICQRGTSLTIQCQVDSQVTMMFWYRQQPGQSLTLIATANQGSEATYESGFVIDKFPISRPNLTFSTLTVSNMSPEDSSIYLCSANKTGNIQYFGAGTRLSVL.

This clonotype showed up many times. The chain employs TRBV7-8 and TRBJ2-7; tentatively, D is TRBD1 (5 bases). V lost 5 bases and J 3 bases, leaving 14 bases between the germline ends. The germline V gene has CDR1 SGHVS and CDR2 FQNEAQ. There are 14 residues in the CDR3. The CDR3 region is CASSPTVVGYEQYF. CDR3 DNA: TGTGCCAGCAGCCCGACAGTGGTTGGCTACGAGCAGTACTTC.

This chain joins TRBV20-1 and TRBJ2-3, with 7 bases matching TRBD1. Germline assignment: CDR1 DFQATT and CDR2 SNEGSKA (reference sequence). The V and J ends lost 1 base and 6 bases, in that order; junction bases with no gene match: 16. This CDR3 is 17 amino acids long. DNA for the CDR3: TGCAGTGCTAGAGCCCGGGGAGCAGGGGGTTCCCGGGATACGCAGTATTTT. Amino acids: CSARARGAGGSRDTQYF.

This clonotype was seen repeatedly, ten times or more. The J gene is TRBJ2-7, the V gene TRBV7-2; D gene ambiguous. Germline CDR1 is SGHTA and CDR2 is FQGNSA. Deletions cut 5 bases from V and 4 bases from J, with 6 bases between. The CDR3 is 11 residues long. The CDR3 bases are TGTGCCAGCAGCCACCTTTACGAGCAGTACTTC. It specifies CASSHLYEQYF.

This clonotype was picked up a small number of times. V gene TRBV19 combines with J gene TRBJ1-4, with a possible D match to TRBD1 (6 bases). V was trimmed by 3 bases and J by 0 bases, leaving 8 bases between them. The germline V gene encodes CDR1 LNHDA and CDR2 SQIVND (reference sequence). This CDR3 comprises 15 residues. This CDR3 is CASSMKGATNEKLFF. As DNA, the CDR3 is TGTGCCAGTAGTATGAAGGGGGCAACTAATGAAAAACTGTTTTTT.

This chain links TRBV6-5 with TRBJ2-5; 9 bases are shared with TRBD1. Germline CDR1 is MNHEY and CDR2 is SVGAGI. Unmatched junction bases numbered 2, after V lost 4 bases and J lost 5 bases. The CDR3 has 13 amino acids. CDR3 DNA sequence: TGTGCCAGCAGTTGGGACAGGGTTGAGACCCAGTACTTC. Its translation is CASSWDRVETQYF.

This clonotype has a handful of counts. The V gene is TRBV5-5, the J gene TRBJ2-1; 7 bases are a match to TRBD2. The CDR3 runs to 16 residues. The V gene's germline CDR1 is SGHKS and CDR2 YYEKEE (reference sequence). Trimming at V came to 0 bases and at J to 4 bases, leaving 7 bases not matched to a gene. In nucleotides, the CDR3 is TGTGCCAGCAGCTTGGATGAGCGGGGAAATTACAATGAGCAGTTCTTC. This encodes CASSLDERGNYNEQFF.

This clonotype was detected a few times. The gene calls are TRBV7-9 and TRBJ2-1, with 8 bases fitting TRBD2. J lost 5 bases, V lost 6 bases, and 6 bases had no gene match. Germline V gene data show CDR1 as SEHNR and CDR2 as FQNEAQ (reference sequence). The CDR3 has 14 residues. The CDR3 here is CASRSSGPDNEQFF. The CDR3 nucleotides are TGTGCCAGCAGATCTAGCGGGCCAGACAATGAGCAGTTCTTC.

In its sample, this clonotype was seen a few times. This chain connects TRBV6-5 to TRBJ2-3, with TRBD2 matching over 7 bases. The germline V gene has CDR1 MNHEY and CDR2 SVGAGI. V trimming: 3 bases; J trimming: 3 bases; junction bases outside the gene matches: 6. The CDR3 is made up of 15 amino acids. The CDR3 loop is CASSYNVRETDTQYF. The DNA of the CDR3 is TGTGCCAGCAGTTATAACGTGCGGGAGACAGATACGCAGTATTTT.

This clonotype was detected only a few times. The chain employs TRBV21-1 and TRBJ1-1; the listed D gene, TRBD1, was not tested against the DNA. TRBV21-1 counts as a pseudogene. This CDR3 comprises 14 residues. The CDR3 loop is CAARGRLSRTEAFF. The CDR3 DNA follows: TGTGCCGCTCGGGGGCGCCTCTCAAGGACTGAAGCTTTCTTT.